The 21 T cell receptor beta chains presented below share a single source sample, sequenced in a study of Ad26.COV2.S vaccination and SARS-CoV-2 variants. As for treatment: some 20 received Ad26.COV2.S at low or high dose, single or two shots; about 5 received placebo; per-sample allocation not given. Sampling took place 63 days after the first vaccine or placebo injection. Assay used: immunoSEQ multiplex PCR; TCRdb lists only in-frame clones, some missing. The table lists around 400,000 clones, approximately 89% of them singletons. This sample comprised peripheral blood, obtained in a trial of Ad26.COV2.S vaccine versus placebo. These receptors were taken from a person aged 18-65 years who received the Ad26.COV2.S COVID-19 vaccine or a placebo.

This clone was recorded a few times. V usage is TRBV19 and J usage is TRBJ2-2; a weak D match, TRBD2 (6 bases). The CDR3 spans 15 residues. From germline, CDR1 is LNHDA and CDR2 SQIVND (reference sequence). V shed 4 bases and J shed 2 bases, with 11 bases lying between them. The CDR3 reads CASSSGTPNTGELFF. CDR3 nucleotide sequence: TGTGCCAGTAGTAGCGGGACCCCCAACACCGGGGAGCTGTTTTTT.

CDR3 protein: CASSTGGGTQYF. The CDR3 DNA follows: TGTGCCAGCAGTACCGGGGGAGGGACCCAGTACTTC. The J gene is TRBJ2-5, the V gene TRBV28; possibly TRBD2 for D (6 bases). V was trimmed by 5 bases and J by 7 bases, leaving 11 bases between them. CDR3 length: 12 residues. Germline CDR1 is MDHEN and CDR2 is SYDVKM.

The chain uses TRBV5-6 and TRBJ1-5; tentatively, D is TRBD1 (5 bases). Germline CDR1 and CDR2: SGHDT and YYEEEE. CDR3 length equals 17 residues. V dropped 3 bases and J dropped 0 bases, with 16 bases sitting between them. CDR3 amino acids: CASSSGRGGYSNQPQHF. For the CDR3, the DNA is TGTGCCAGCAGCTCCGGGCGGGGGGGGTATAGCAATCAGCCCCAGCATTTT.

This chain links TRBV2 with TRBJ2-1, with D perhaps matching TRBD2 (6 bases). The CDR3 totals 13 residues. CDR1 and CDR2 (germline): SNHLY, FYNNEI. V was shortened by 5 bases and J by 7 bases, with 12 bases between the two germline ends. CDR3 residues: CASSRDLSNEQFF. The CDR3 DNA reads TGTGCCAGCAGTCGGGACTTATCGAATGAGCAGTTCTTC.

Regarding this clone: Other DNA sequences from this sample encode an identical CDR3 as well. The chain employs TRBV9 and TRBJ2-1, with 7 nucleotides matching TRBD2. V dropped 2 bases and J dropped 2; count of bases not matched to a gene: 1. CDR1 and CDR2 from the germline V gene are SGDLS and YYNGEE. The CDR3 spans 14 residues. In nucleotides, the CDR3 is TGTGCCAGCAGCGTGGGGGGGACCTACAATGAGCAGTTCTTC. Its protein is CASSVGGTYNEQFF.

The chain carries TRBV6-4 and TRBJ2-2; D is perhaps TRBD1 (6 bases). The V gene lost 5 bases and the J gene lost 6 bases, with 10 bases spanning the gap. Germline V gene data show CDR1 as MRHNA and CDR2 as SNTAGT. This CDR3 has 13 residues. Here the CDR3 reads CASSSGQSGELFF. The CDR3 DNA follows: TGTGCCAGCAGTTCGGGACAATCCGGGGAGCTGTTTTTT.

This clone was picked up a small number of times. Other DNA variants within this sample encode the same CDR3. The CDR3 bases are TGTGCCAGCAGTTTGACCTATAGCAATCAGCCCCAGCATTTT. Its translation is CASSLTYSNQPQHF. V usage is TRBV27 and J usage is TRBJ1-5; D uncertain. The CDR3 has 14 residues. V dropped 3 bases and J dropped 0 bases, with 6 bases sitting between them. CDR1 is MNHEY, CDR2 SMNVEV, per germline (reference sequence).

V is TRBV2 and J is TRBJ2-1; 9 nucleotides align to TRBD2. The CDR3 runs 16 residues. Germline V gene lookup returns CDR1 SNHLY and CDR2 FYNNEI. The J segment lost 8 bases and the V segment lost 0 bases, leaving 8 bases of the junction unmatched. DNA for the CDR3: TGTGCCAGCAGTGAAGCGCTTGGACTAGCGATTTATGAGCAGTTCTTC. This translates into CASSEALGLAIYEQFF.

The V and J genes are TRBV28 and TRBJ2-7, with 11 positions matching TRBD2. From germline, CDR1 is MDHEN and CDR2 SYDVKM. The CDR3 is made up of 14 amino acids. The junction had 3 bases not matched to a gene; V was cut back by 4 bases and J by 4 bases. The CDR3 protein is CASSSTSGTYEQYF. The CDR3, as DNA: TGTGCCAGCAGTTCGACTAGCGGGACGTACGAGCAGTACTTC.

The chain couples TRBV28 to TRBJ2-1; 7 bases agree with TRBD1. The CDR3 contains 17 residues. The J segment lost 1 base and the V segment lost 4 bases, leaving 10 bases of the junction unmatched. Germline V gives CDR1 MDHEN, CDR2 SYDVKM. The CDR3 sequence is CASSSDGTALSYNEQFF. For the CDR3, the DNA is TGTGCCAGCAGTTCGGACGGGACAGCTCTATCCTACAATGAGCAGTTCTTC.

Here the CDR3 reads CASSTSHEQYF. CDR3 bases: TGTGCCAGCAGTACCAGCCACGAGCAGTACTTC. The chain links TRBV12-3 or TRBV12-4 to TRBJ2-7, with D unresolved. Trimming left V 5 bases short and J 5 bases short, with 7 bases between. CDR3 length: 11 amino acids.

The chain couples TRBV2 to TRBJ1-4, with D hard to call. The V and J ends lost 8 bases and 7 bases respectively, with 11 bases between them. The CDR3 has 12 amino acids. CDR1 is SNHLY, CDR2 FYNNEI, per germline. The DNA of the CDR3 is TGTGCCAGCCGGAGGGTAGCTGAAAAACTGTTTTTT. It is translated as CASRRVAEKLFF.

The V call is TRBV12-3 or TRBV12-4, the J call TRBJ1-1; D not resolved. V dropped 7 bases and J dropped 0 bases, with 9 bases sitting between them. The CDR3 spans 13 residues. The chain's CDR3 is CASTSTVNTEAFF. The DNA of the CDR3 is TGTGCCAGCACCAGTACAGTGAACACTGAAGCTTTCTTT.

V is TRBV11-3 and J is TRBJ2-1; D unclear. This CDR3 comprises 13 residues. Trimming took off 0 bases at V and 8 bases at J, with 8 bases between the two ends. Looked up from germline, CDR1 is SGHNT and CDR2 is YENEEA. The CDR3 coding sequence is TGTGCCAGCAGCTTAGAGTCGGTCGATGAGCAGTTCTTC. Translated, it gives CASSLESVDEQFF.

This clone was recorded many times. CDR3 nucleotide sequence: TGTGCCTGGAGTGGGGTAAAACAGCCCCAGCATTTT. Amino acid sequence: CAWSGVKQPQHF. The gene calls are TRBV30 and TRBJ1-5; D gene ambiguous. The CDR3 sequence is 12 residues long. The V end was cut by 1 base, the J end by 7 bases, with 8 bases between. Per the germline V gene, CDR1 is GTSNPN and CDR2 is SVGIG (reference sequence). Complete variable domain (other parts from reference TRBV30 and TRBJ1-5): SQTIHQWPATLVQPVGSPLSLECTVEGTSNPNLYWYRQAAGRGLQLLFYSVGIGQISSEVPQNLSASRPQDRQFILSSKKLLLSDSGFYLCAWSGVKQPQHFGDGTRLSIL.

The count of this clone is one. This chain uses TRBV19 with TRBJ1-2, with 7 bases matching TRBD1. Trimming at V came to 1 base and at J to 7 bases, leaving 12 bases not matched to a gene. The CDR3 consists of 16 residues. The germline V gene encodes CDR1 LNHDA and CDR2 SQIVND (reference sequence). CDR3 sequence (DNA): TGTGCCAGTAGTATAGCCGACAGGGTGGACTATAGTGGCTACACCTTC. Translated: CASSIADRVDYSGYTF.

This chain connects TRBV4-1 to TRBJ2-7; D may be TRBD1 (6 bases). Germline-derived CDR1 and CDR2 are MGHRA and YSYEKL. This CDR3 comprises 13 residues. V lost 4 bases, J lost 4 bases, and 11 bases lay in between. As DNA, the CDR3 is TGCGCCAGCAGCCCCCCTAGGGGGTACGAGCAGTACTTC. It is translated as CASSPPRGYEQYF.

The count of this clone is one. In DNA form, the CDR3 reads TGTGCCAGCAGTGCCCCGGGACAGGGGGCCGATGGCTACACCTTC. It is translated as CASSAPGQGADGYTF. V gene TRBV28 combines with J gene TRBJ1-2, with TRBD1 matching over 12 bases. This CDR3 has 15 residues. The V and J ends lost 5 bases and 6 bases, in that order; junction bases with no gene match: 7. Germline V lookup: CDR1 MDHEN, CDR2 SYDVKM.

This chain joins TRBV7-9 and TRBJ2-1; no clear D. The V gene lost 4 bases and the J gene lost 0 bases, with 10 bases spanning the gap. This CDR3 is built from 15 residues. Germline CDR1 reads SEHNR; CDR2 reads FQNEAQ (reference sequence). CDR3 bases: TGTGCCAGCAGCTCCTCTAGTATCTCCTACAATGAGCAGTTCTTC. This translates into CASSSSSISYNEQFF.

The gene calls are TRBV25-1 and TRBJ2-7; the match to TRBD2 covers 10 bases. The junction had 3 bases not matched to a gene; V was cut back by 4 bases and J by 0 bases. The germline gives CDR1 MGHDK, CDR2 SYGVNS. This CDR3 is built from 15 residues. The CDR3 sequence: CASSVSSGSSYEQYF. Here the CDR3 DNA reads TGTGCCAGCAGTGTCTCTAGCGGGAGCTCCTACGAGCAGTACTTC.

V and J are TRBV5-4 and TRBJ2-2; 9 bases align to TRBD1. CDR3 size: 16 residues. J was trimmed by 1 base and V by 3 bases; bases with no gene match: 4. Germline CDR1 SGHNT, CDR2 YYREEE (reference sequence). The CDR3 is CASSSGTGRNTGELFF. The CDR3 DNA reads TGTGCCAGCAGCTCCGGGACAGGGAGGAACACCGGGGAGCTGTTTTTT.